A selection of T cell receptor beta chains follows, all from one sample in a study of blood T cell repertoires in COVID-19. This table comes from immunoSEQ multiplex PCR, and its TCRdb copy is limited to in-frame clones, with some not included. The profile shows over 200,000 clones, more than 80% of them singletons. The sample consisted of PBMCs or T cells enriched from blood (not recorded which). These receptors originate from a man between 25 and 39 years old who had recovered from COVID-19. CDR3s include the opening cysteine and the closing phenylalanine or tryptophan. The D gene is left open where the match is weak. Clone size is given for some rows only: seen once, a few or many times, or a class if the clone is expanded.

TRBV7-9	TRBD2	-	TRBJ2-3	TGTGCCAGCAGCTTTAGCGGGAGCACAGATACGCAGTATTTT	CASSFSGSTDTQYF
TRBV15	TRBD1	-	TRBJ1-3	TGTGCCACCAGCATTCCGGGACAGGGAAACACCATATATTTT	CATSIPGQGNTIYF
TRBV7-2	TRBD1	-	TRBJ1-2	TGTGCCAGCAGCATACAAGGGACAGGGTTCTATGGCTACACCTTC	CASSIQGTGFYGYTF
TRBV5-4	-	-	TRBJ1-1	TGTGCCAGCAGCTTGGCAGGTAGGAATGAAGCTTTCTTT	CASSLAGRNEAFF
TRBV30	TRBD1	-	TRBJ1-2	TGTGCCTGGAGCGACAGGGGGTCACTCTTCTATGGCTACACCTTC	CAWSDRGSLFYGYTF
TRBV7-2	-	-	TRBJ2-6	TGTGCCAGCAGCTTAGGCCCCAGCTCTGGGGCCAACGTCCTGACTTTC	CASSLGPSSGANVLTF
TRBV6-2/TRBV6-3	-	-	TRBJ2-7	TGTGCCAGCAGTTACTCGATCCCGGGTAGCTCCTACGAGCAGTACTTC	CASSYSIPGSSYEQYF
TRBV19	TRBD1	-	TRBJ1-1	TGTGCCAGTAGTCCCGAGACAGGGATTCGGGACACTGAAGCTTTCTTT	CASSPETGIRDTEAFF
TRBV11-1	TRBD1	-	TRBJ1-5	TGTGCCAGCAGCTTAGGGGACAGGGAAAGGGATCAGCCCCAGCATTTT	CASSLGDRERDQPQHF
TRBV18	TRBD1	-	TRBJ2-5	TGTGCCAGCTCACCATTCGCGGGACAGGGGGCGCTGTCAGAGACCCAGTACTTC	CASSPFAGQGALSETQYF
TRBV6-2/TRBV6-3	-	-	TRBJ2-7	TGTGCCAGCAGTCAGACAGGTGGGGGCTACGAGCAGTACTTC	CASSQTGGGYEQYF
TRBV19	-	once	TRBJ1-5	TGTGCCAGTAGTATATCCGGGGATGATCAGCCCCAGCATTTT	CASSISGDDQPQHF
TRBV7-6	-	-	TRBJ2-2	TGTGCCAGCCACGGGCCGAGGGACGGGGAGCTGTTTTTT	CASHGPRDGELFF
TRBV28	TRBD2	-	TRBJ2-4	TGTGCCAGCAGTTTATTCACTAGCGGGAGGGGGGGAGACATTCAGTACTTC	CASSLFTSGRGGDIQYF
TRBV7-8	-	-	TRBJ2-3	TGTGCCAGCCGAAGGACAGCTAGCACAGATACGCAGTATTTT	CASRRTASTDTQYF
TRBV7-9	TRBD1	-	TRBJ2-1	TGTGCCAGCACCAGGGACAGTAACAATGAGCAGTTCTTC	CASTRDSNNEQFF
TRBV28	TRBD1	-	TRBJ2-2	TGTGCCAGCAGTCCAAAAACATTCGGACAGGGGACCGGGGAGCTGTTTTTT	CASSPKTFGQGTGELFF
TRBV5-1	TRBD2	-	TRBJ2-3	TGCGCCAGCAGCTTAGATGGACTAGGCGGCACAGATACGCAGTATTTT	CASSLDGLGGTDTQYF
TRBV19	-	-	TRBJ2-1	TGTGCCAGTAGTATAGATCGGATTAGGGCTAGCGTCTCTAACCACAATGAGCAGTTCTTC	CASSIDRIRASVSNHNEQFF
TRBV18	TRBD1	-	TRBJ1-5	TGTGCCAGCTCACCAGGGACAGACCAGCCCCAGCATTTT	CASSPGTDQPQHF
TRBV28	TRBD2	-	TRBJ2-2	TGTGCCAGCAGTCTGGGACTAGCTCATACCGGGGAGCTGTTTTTT	CASSLGLAHTGELFF
TRBV30	-	-	TRBJ1-2	TGTGCCTGGAGGGGGAATGGACAGAGCGGCTACACCTTC	CAWRGNGQSGYTF
TRBV5-5	-	-	TRBJ2-7	TGTGCCAGCAGCTTCAGGGGTGTGGGGTACGAGCAGTACTTC	CASSFRGVGYEQYF
TRBV3-1/TRBV3-2	TRBD1	few	TRBJ2-2	TGTGCCAGCAGCGCCCGGGACAGGGGGACCGGGGAGCTGTTTTTT	CASSARDRGTGELFF
TRBV30	TRBD2	-	TRBJ2-1	TGTGCCTGGAGTGCGGGACTAGCGGACAATGAGCAGTTCTTC	CAWSAGLADNEQFF
TRBV19	-	few	TRBJ1-5	TGTGCCAGTAGTATTACAGTATATAGCAATCAGCCCCAGCATTTT	CASSITVYSNQPQHF
TRBV6-5	-	-	TRBJ1-5	TGTGCCACCGGGCTGGGAGGGGCCCATCAGCCCCAGCATTTT	CATGLGGAHQPQHF
TRBV29-1	TRBD1	-	TRBJ1-4	TGCAGCGCGAAGGGACAGGGGAATGAAAAACTGTTTTTT	CSAKGQGNEKLFF